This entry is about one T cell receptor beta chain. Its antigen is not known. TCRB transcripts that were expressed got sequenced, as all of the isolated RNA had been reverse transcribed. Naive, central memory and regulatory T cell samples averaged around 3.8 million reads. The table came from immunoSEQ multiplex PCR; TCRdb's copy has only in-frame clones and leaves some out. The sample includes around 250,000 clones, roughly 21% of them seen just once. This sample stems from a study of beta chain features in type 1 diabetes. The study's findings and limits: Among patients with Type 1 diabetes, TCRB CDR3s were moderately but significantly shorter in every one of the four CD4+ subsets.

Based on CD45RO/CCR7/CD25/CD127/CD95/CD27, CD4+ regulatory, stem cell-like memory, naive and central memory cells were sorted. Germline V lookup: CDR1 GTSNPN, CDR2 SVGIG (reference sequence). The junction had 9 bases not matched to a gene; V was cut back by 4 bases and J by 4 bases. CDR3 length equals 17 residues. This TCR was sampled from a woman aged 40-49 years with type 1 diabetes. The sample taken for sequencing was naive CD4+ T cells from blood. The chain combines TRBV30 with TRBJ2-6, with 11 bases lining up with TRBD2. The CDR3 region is CAWTPLAGDPGANVLTF. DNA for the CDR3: TGTGCCTGGACCCCACTAGCGGGAGATCCCGGGGCCAACGTCCTGACTTTC.